This paragraph reports one T cell receptor (beta chain). The table came from immunoSEQ multiplex PCR; TCRdb's copy has only in-frame clones and leaves some out. The repertoire holds under 65,000 clones, with roughly 90% as singletons. CDR1 MGHRA and CDR2 YSYEKL come from the germline V gene. V lost 3 bases to trimming and J lost 8 bases; unmatched junction nucleotides: 9. This CDR3 is built from 15 residues. The entry originates in a study of OX40 agonist ivuxolimab in advanced cancers. Study-wide context: Age averaged 60 years (range roughly 23 to 80), and about 86% were male. Under the entry rules, prior anti-PD-1, anti-PD-L1 or anti-CTLA-4 therapy was allowed, and around 36% had some.

The origin of this receptor is an adult with an advanced solid tumor such as melanoma, head and neck, liver or kidney cancer. The input for sequencing was CD4+ or CD8+ T cells sorted from blood, taken in a trial of the OX40 agonist ivuxolimab. The V and J genes are TRBV4-1 and TRBJ1-4, with TRBD1 matching 7 bases. This CDR3 is CASSQRDSLGEKLFF. In DNA form, the CDR3 reads TGCGCCAGCAGCCAGAGGGACAGTCTGGGGGAAAAACTGTTTTTT.